The 30 T cell receptor beta chains below were found in one sample sequenced in a study of blood T cells in healthy people across ages. The use of a sample-barcoded 5' primer and a J-beta primer mix characterized a second PCR of about 7 to 12 cycles. TCRdb reanalysed the 5' RACE reads using MiXCR and keeps one entry per CDR3 protein. The table shows around 900,000 distinct CDR3 sequences, with just over 50% occurring only once. Sequenced material: blood. These receptors were taken from a woman aged 55-69 years in good health.

The chain carries TRBV20-1 and TRBJ1-6, with 10 bases that match TRBD1. This CDR3 comprises 14 residues. The V gene's germline CDR1 is DFQATT and CDR2 SNEGSKA (reference sequence). The J segment lost 9 bases and the V segment lost 6 bases, leaving 8 bases of the junction unmatched. The CDR3 here is CSAFPGTGVSPLHF. The CDR3 DNA follows: TGCAGTGCATTCCCCGGGACAGGGGTTTCACCCCTCCACTTT.

The rearrangement links TRBV4-2 to TRBJ2-3, with 9 bases lining up with TRBD2. CDR3 length: 18 amino acids. From germline, CDR1 is LGHNA and CDR2 YNFKEQ. V dropped 5 bases and J dropped 4; count of bases not matched to a gene: 16. CDR3 in amino acids: CASSDAKTSGFSPDTQYF. The CDR3, as DNA: TGTGCCAGCAGCGATGCGAAGACTAGCGGATTTAGCCCAGATACGCAGTATTTT.

About this clonotype: It may be a read error: a sequence one base away is much more abundant. This sequence joins TRBV29-1 and TRBJ2-4, with D unresolved. The J call may be mistaken, given a closer DNA end match to TRBJ2-7. This CDR3 is built from 14 residues. Looked up from germline, CDR1 is SQVTM and CDR2 is ANQGSEA. CDR3 amino acids: CSVEPLWGAYEQYF. The CDR3 nucleotides read TGCAGCGTTGAGCCCCTATGGGGTGCATACGAGCAGTACTTC.

This sequence joins TRBV6-2 or TRBV6-3 and TRBJ2-5, with 10 bases matching TRBD1. J gave up 5 bases and V 7 bases, and 22 bases lay outside the gene matches. The length of the CDR3 is 19 residues. Germline loops: CDR1 MNHEY, CDR2 SVGEGT. The CDR3 here is CASNLPPGTGVAMGETQYF. CDR3 nucleotides: TGTGCCAGCAACCTCCCCCCCGGGACAGGGGTTGCCATGGGTGAGACCCAGTACTTC.

The J gene is TRBJ2-1, the V gene TRBV9; TRBD2 matches 9 bases. CDR3 length equals 18 residues. J lost 0 bases, V lost 0 bases, and 7 bases had no gene match. Germline CDR1 is SGDLS and CDR2 is YYNGEE. In DNA form, the CDR3 reads TGTGCCAGCAGCGTAGAGGCTAGCGGGATCTCCTCCTACAATGAGCAGTTCTTC. As protein: CASSVEASGISSYNEQFF.

The V call is TRBV12-3 or TRBV12-4, the J call TRBJ2-7; D is unclear. CDR3 length: 15 residues. Trimming shortened V by 0 bases and J by 3 bases, and 12 bases separated the two germline ends. CDR3 coding DNA: TGTGCCAGCAGTTTAGCGCTTGGTGTAAGCTACGAGCAGTACTTC. This sequence encodes CASSLALGVSYEQYF.

In this sample, this clonotype turned up once. The chain employs TRBV3-1 and TRBJ1-1; 7 positions agree with TRBD1. Germline V CDR1 and CDR2: LGHDT, YNNKEL (reference sequence). The J segment lost 3 bases and the V segment lost 5 bases, leaving 6 bases of the junction unmatched. The CDR3 covers 14 residues. Here the CDR3 reads CASSARGVDTEAFF. The CDR3 region has the DNA TGTGCCAGCAGCGCCAGGGGGGTCGACACTGAAGCTTTCTTT.

The chain is built from TRBV10-3 and TRBJ1-1; perhaps TRBD1 as D (5 bases). The CDR3 runs to 14 residues. V shed 3 bases and J shed 3 bases, with 11 bases lying between them. From germline, CDR1 is ENHRY and CDR2 SYGVKD. CDR3 in DNA: TGTGCCATCAGTGATGGGCAGGGCGACACTGAAGCTTTCTTT. It encodes CAISDGQGDTEAFF.

The CDR3 region has the DNA TGTGCCAGCACGCAAGGTAGGGGGGCCATGAACACTGAAGCTTTCTTT. As protein: CASTQGRGAMNTEAFF. The rearrangement links TRBV12-3 or TRBV12-4 to TRBJ1-1; possibly TRBD1 for D (6 bases). Trimming left V 7 bases short and J 0 bases short, with 18 bases between. The CDR3 runs 16 residues.

This chain uses TRBV24-1 with TRBJ2-2; 7 bases are a match to TRBD1. Per germline, CDR1 KGHDR and CDR2 SFDVKD. The CDR3 is made up of 13 amino acids. With 7 bases clipped from V and 5 bases from J, the junction kept 3 bases outside the gene matches. CDR3 region: CATRDRRTGELFF. In DNA form, the CDR3 reads TGTGCCACCAGGGACAGGCGAACCGGGGAGCTGTTTTTT.

V is TRBV28 and J is TRBJ1-1; D ambiguous. Germline-derived CDR1 and CDR2 are MDHEN and SYDVKM. The V end lost 4 bases, the J end lost 0 bases, and 15 bases lay between the germline ends. The CDR3 contains 16 residues. The CDR3 protein is CASSSTFDTLNTEAFF. The CDR3 nucleotides read TGTGCCAGCAGTTCAACCTTCGACACCTTGAACACTGAAGCTTTCTTT.

CDR3 residues: CASSLTGRGDTQYF. The CDR3 nucleotides read TGTGCCAGCAGCTTGACAGGGCGTGGAGATACGCAGTATTTT. The rearrangement uses TRBV11-2 and TRBJ2-3, with TRBD1 matching over 7 bases. Unmatched junction bases numbered 5, after V lost 3 bases and J lost 5 bases. This CDR3 has 14 amino acids. Germline V gives CDR1 SGHAT, CDR2 FQNNGV.

The chain uses TRBV6-5 and TRBJ2-1, with D perhaps TRBD2 (6 bases). This CDR3 has 18 amino acids. The ends were cut back, 1 base at V and 4 bases at J, with 20 bases in the middle. The germline CDR1 and CDR2 sequences are MNHEY and SVGAGI. CDR3 region: CASSYYPQLATDYNEQFF. In DNA, the CDR3 is TGTGCCAGCAGTTACTACCCCCAACTAGCAACAGATTACAATGAGCAGTTCTTC.

This chain uses TRBV6-2 or TRBV6-3 with TRBJ2-3; D is perhaps TRBD2 (6 bases). CDR3 size: 14 residues. V dropped 7 bases and J dropped 2 bases, with 13 bases sitting between them. Per germline, CDR1 MNHEY and CDR2 SVGEGT. The CDR3 loop reads CASTDSGYTDTQYF. CDR3 bases: TGTGCCAGCACAGATAGCGGTTACACAGATACGCAGTATTTT.

There are a few counts of this clonotype. The chain uses TRBV6-5 and TRBJ1-2; D gene uncertain. Per germline, CDR1 MNHEY and CDR2 SVGAGI. V lost 0 bases to trimming and J lost 6 bases, with 17 bases between them. There are 16 residues in the CDR3. CDR3 sequence reads: CASSYSNRPGMDGYTF. DNA of the CDR3: TGTGCCAGCAGTTACTCGAATCGTCCGGGGATGGATGGCTACACCTTC.

The V call is TRBV7-9, the J call TRBJ2-2; TRBD1 is a possible D gene (6 bases). V was trimmed by 7 bases and J by 1 base, leaving 16 bases between them. The length of the CDR3 is 16 residues. Germline V gene lookup returns CDR1 SEHNR and CDR2 FQNEAQ (reference sequence). This chain's CDR3 is CASTPQETGNTGELFF. In DNA, the CDR3 is TGTGCCAGCACCCCTCAGGAGACAGGGAACACCGGGGAGCTGTTTTTT.

V gene TRBV6-1 combines with J gene TRBJ2-5; 8 bases match TRBD2. The germline V gene has CDR1 MNHNS and CDR2 SASEGT. V shed 2 bases, J shed 11 bases, and the junction held 13 bases outside the gene matches. The CDR3 consists of 15 residues. For the CDR3, the DNA is TGTGCCAGCAGTGAACGTCCGGGACTAGGAGGTGAGCAGTACTTC. Its protein is CASSERPGLGGEQYF.

This rearrangement joins TRBV28 to TRBJ2-5; 10 nucleotides align to TRBD2. The CDR3 is made up of 15 amino acids. The V and J ends lost 5 bases and 4 bases, in that order; junction bases with no gene match: 7. The germline CDR1 and CDR2 sequences are MDHEN and SYDVKM. This CDR3 reads CASSPAIAGGETQYF. DNA for the CDR3: TGTGCCAGCAGTCCGGCCATAGCGGGAGGAGAGACCCAGTACTTC.

The genes are TRBV20-1 and TRBJ2-1; no reliable D call. V was pared by 1 base and J by 7 bases, with 14 bases between. The CDR3 is made up of 14 amino acids. The germline V gene encodes CDR1 DFQATT and CDR2 SNEGSKA (reference sequence). CDR3 residues: CSARGGRPLNEQFF. The CDR3 DNA reads TGCAGTGCTAGAGGCGGACGCCCCTTAAATGAGCAGTTCTTC.

This chain joins TRBV7-2 and TRBJ2-7; TRBD2 matches 12 bases. J gave up 4 bases and V 5 bases, and 9 bases lay outside the gene matches. The CDR3 extends over 16 amino acids. Germline CDR1 reads SGHTA; CDR2 reads FQGNSA. CDR3 coding DNA: TGTGCCAGCAGCCAGAGGACTAGCGGGATTGTATACGAGCAGTACTTC. It yields the protein CASSQRTSGIVYEQYF.

This clonotype turned up a few times. The rearrangement uses TRBV20-1 and TRBJ2-6; D call uncertain. The CDR3 contains 12 residues. Per germline, CDR1 DFQATT and CDR2 SNEGSKA (reference sequence). V lost 6 bases and J 4 bases, leaving 7 bases between the germline ends. CDR3 protein: CSANIGANVLTF. CDR3 coding DNA: TGCAGTGCAAACATCGGGGCCAACGTCCTGACTTTC.

Comment on this clonotype: The germline gene is not matched at one end of the junction; a read error may be the cause. The chain couples TRBV7-2 to TRBJ2-7; D is unclear. Germline V gene sequence: CDR1 SGHTA, CDR2 FQGNSA. The CDR3 runs 13 residues. DNA of the CDR3: TGTGCCAGCAGCTTCGACGTCTCCTACGAGCGGTACTTC. Encoded protein: CASSFDVSYERYF.

J is TRBJ2-5 and V is TRBV20-1; D not certain. The CDR3 sequence is 12 residues long. V was shortened by 3 bases and J by 7 bases, with 12 bases between the two germline ends. The V gene's germline CDR1 is DFQATT and CDR2 SNEGSKA (reference sequence). This CDR3 is CSASSYMGTQYF. CDR3 coding DNA: TGCAGTGCTAGCAGCTACATGGGGACCCAGTACTTC.

This clonotype was seen only a few times. The chain couples TRBV20-1 to TRBJ2-1; D unresolved. Trimming took off 3 bases at V and 2 bases at J, with 8 bases between the two ends. There are 13 residues in the CDR3. The germline gives CDR1 DFQATT, CDR2 SNEGSKA (reference sequence). The DNA for the CDR3 is TGCAGTGCTAGTCGGTTTCCCTACAATGAGCAGTTCTTC. Protein: CSASRFPYNEQFF.

CDR3 bases: TGTGCCAGCAGCTTGGTGGAGGCAAGCGAGCAGTACTTC. Translated: CASSLVEASEQYF. The rearrangement joins TRBV5-4 to TRBJ2-7; TRBD2 is a possible D gene (5 bases). The CDR3 runs to 13 residues. V was shortened by 0 bases and J by 6 bases, with 10 bases between the two germline ends. The germline V gene has CDR1 SGHNT and CDR2 YYREEE (reference sequence). Full variable domain (outside the CDR3, taken from reference TRBV5-4 and TRBJ2-7): ETGVTQSPTHLIKTRGQQVTLRCSSQSGHNTVSWYQQALGQGPQFIFQYYREEENGRGNFPPRFSGLQFPNYSSELNVNALELDDSALYLCASSLVEASEQYFGPGTRLTVT.

In this sample, this clonotype turned up many times. The chain couples TRBV4-2 to TRBJ1-2; D not resolved. Trimming left V 0 bases short and J 4 bases short, with 9 bases between. Germline CDR1 reads LGHNA; CDR2 reads YNFKEQ. This CDR3 is built from 14 residues. CDR3 sequence (DNA): TGTGCCAGCAGCCAAGATAGGAGGTCCTATGGCTACACCTTC. Protein sequence: CASSQDRRSYGYTF.

The J gene is TRBJ2-4, the V gene TRBV2; D is unclear. The J call may be incorrect, as the DNA end agrees better with TRBJ2-7. The CDR3 has 13 amino acids. CDR1 and CDR2 from the germline V gene are SNHLY and FYNNEI. The CDR3 DNA is TGTGCCAGCAGCCTCGAGAAGGCCTACGAGCAGTACTTC. The encoded protein is CASSLEKAYEQYF.

The chain employs TRBV24-1 and TRBJ2-7; a possible D gene is TRBD1 (6 bases). Germline loops: CDR1 KGHDR, CDR2 SFDVKD. V was clipped by 7 bases and J by 10 bases, with 22 bases between them. The CDR3 runs to 14 residues. CDR3 DNA: TGTGCCACCAGCAGCCGGGACAAAAAAGAGGCCCAGTACTTC. It is translated as CATSSRDKKEAQYF.

This clonotype has only one observation. This rearrangement joins TRBV20-1 to TRBJ2-1; no definite D call. V gave up 1 base and J gave up 9 bases, with 19 bases separating them. The CDR3 consists of 15 residues. Germline lookup yields CDR1 DFQATT and CDR2 SNEGSKA (reference sequence). The CDR3 DNA is TGCAGTGCTAGAGCCCTCAAAGCAGGCACGGTTGAGCAGTTCTTC. Translated: CSARALKAGTVEQFF.

This sequence joins TRBV28 and TRBJ2-7; D call uncertain. V was trimmed by 3 bases and J by 4 bases, leaving 16 bases between them. The CDR3 consists of 15 residues. CDR1 is MDHEN and CDR2 is SYDVKM in the germline V gene. Here the CDR3 reads CASSFPARRPYEQYF. DNA for the CDR3: TGTGCCAGCAGTTTCCCAGCTAGACGGCCTTACGAGCAGTACTTC.